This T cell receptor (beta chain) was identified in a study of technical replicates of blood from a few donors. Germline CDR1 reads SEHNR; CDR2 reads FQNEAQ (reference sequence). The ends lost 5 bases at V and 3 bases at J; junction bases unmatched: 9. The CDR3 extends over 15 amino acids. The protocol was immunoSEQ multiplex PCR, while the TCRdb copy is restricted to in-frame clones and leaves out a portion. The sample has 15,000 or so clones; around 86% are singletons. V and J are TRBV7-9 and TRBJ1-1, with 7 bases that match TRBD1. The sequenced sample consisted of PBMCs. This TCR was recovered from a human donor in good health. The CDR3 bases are TGTGCCAGCAGCCCGCCAGGGGGTGAGGACACTGAAGCTTTCTTT. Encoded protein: CASSPPGGEDTEAFF.